Presented here are 14 T cell receptor beta chains from one specimen sequenced in a study of T-cell reconstitution after alpha-beta-depleted transplantation in children. Unique molecular identifiers were used in preparing the TCRbeta library. TCRdb independently ran MiXCR on the PCR reads; one entry per CDR3 protein. The profile shows approximately 500,000 distinct CDR3 sequences, roughly 27% of them singletons. Sequencing was performed on PBMCs, taken before TCRalphabeta/CD19-depleted stem cell transplant. These receptor sequences come from a boy in the first two years of life with Wiskott-Aldrich syndrome, due to receive a stem cell transplant.

The table lists this clonotype with a few counts. A much more abundant neighbour one base away suggests this may be a read error. The chain links TRBV2 to TRBJ2-1; D is ambiguous. The CDR3 length is 11 residues. Germline CDR1 and CDR2: SNHLY and FYNNEI. Trimming took off 3 bases at V and 9 bases at J, with 6 bases between the two ends. The CDR3 is CASSDPGEQFF. As DNA, the CDR3 is TGTGCCAGCAGTGACCCGGGTGAGCAGTTCTTC. The variable domain in full, with the rest retrieved from reference TRBV2 and TRBJ2-1, is EPEVTQTPSHQVTQMGQEVILRCVPISNHLYFYWYRQILGQKVEFLVSFYNNEISEKSEIFDDQFSVERPDGSNFTLKIRSTKLEDSAMYFCASSDPGEQFFGPGTRLTVL.

The chain has TRBV7-8 and TRBJ1-5, with D tentatively TRBD1 (5 bases). Trimming removed 0 bases from V and 3 bases from J, with 9 bases in between. There are 15 residues in the CDR3. Germline V gene data show CDR1 as SGHVS and CDR2 as FQNEAQ. CDR3 nucleotide sequence: TGTGCCAGCAGCTTAGCAGGGGCTAACAATCAGCCCCAGCATTTT. It is translated as CASSLAGANNQPQHF. The full variable domain, its missing parts supplied by reference TRBV7-8 and TRBJ1-5, is GAGVSQSPRYKVAKRGQDVALRCDPISGHVSLFWYQQALGQGPEFLTYFQNEAQLDKSGLPSDRFFAERPEGSVSTLKIQRTQQEDSAVYLCASSLAGANNQPQHFGDGTRLSIL.

The chain is built from TRBV7-9 and TRBJ1-1; TRBD1 matches 7 bases. V dropped 11 bases and J dropped 10; count of bases not matched to a gene: 10. The CDR3 loop spans 11 amino acids. Germline-derived CDR1 and CDR2 are SEHNR and FQNEAQ (reference sequence). The CDR3 here is CAGDSGGIAFF. CDR3 DNA sequence: TGTGCCGGGGATTCAGGGGGAATAGCTTTCTTT.

This clonotype was observed a handful of times. The V and J genes are TRBV7-6 and TRBJ1-4; D is ambiguous. Germline V gives CDR1 SGHVS, CDR2 FNYEAQ. V was pared by 2 bases and J by 5 bases, with 15 bases between. CDR3 length equals 16 residues. The CDR3 region has the DNA TGTGCCAGCAGCTTACCGAATGCCTTTTTCAATGAAAAACTGTTTTTT. Translating it yields CASSLPNAFFNEKLFF.

This clonotype was counted only a few times. Here the CDR3 DNA reads TGTGCCACCTCTTGGGGTCCCAATCAGCCCCAGCATTTT. Its translation is CATSWGPNQPQHF. The rearrangement uses TRBV24-1 and TRBJ1-5; D unresolved. The CDR3 is made up of 13 amino acids. Germline V lookup: CDR1 KGHDR, CDR2 SFDVKD. V shed 9 bases and J shed 3 bases, with 11 bases lying between them.

The chain carries TRBV5-1 and TRBJ2-1; D is uncertain. The germline V gene has CDR1 SGHRS and CDR2 YFSETQ. The CDR3 spans 13 residues. V was shortened by 3 bases and J by 12 bases, with 16 bases between the two germline ends. CDR3 sequence: CASSSLSGMMQFF. Written as DNA, the CDR3 is TGCGCCAGCAGCTCCCTTTCGGGCATGATGCAGTTCTTC.

The gene calls are TRBV6-5 and TRBJ1-6; D unresolved. Looked up from germline, CDR1 is MNHEY and CDR2 is SVGAGI. Trimming cost V 0 bases and J 10 bases, with 13 bases left between them. The CDR3 spans 15 residues. The CDR3 nucleotides are TGTGCCAGCAGTTACTCCCCCCCAGGATCGTCACCCCTCCACTTT. The encoded protein is CASSYSPPGSSPLHF.

This clonotype was counted a few times. The chain links TRBV11-2 to TRBJ1-1; D is unclear. Trimming pared 4 bases from V and 4 bases from J, leaving 10 bases between. Germline V CDR1 and CDR2: SGHAT, FQNNGV. This CDR3 region has 13 residues. CDR3 in amino acids: CASSYRWGTEAFF. In DNA, the CDR3 is TGTGCCAGCAGCTATAGATGGGGCACTGAAGCTTTCTTT.

The CDR3, as DNA: TGCAGCGTGAGGGGGGACAGGGCCAGCGAGCAGTTCTTC. Amino acid sequence: CSVRGDRASEQFF. The J gene is TRBJ2-1, the V gene TRBV29-1; 9 positions match TRBD1. The J segment lost 10 bases and the V segment lost 6 bases, leaving 10 bases of the junction unmatched. Germline CDR1 and CDR2: SQVTM and ANQGSEA. The CDR3 totals 13 residues.

The V call is TRBV5-1, the J call TRBJ2-1; 12 positions agree with TRBD2. This CDR3 has 20 amino acids. V shed 1 base and J 0 bases; nucleotides not matched to a gene: 11. Germline loops: CDR1 SGHRS, CDR2 YFSETQ. CDR3 sequence (DNA): TGCGCCAGCAGCTTGCCCCTGACTAGCGGGAGCCACAGCTCCTACAATGAGCAGTTCTTC. Translating it yields CASSLPLTSGSHSSYNEQFF. Full variable domain (rest looked up from reference TRBV5-1 and TRBJ2-1): KAGVTQTPRYLIKTRGQQVTLSCSPISGHRSVSWYQQTPGQGLQFLFEYFSETQRNKGNFPGRFSGRQFSNSRSEMNVSTLELGDSALYLCASSLPLTSGSHSSYNEQFFGPGTRLTVL.

This clonotype was seen ten or more times. V gene TRBV7-3 combines with J gene TRBJ2-7; TRBD2 matches 9 bases. The CDR3 runs 14 residues. The trim removed 2 bases at V and 2 bases at J, leaving 1 base unmatched. Per germline, CDR1 SGHTA and CDR2 FQGTGA. The chain's CDR3 is CASSLAGGPYEQYF. CDR3 DNA: TGTGCCAGCAGCTTAGCGGGAGGGCCCTACGAGCAGTACTTC.

The chain is built from TRBV4-2 and TRBJ2-1, with D possibly TRBD1 on 6 matching bases. The CDR3 length is 18 residues. Deletions cut 0 bases from V and 0 bases from J, with 15 bases between. Germline V gene sequence: CDR1 LGHNA, CDR2 YNFKEQ. For the CDR3, the DNA is TGTGCCAGCAGCCAAGAAGGGGGTCGGGCTAGCTCCTACAATGAGCAGTTCTTC. It codes for CASSQEGGRASSYNEQFF.

This clonotype was counted a few times. The V and J genes are TRBV2 and TRBJ2-1; unclear D gene. Between the trimmed V and J ends, which lost 7 bases and 0 bases, there was a span of 10 bases. From germline, CDR1 is SNHLY and CDR2 FYNNEI. The CDR3 length is 14 residues. The CDR3 nucleotides are TGTGCCAGCAAAGACGCGTACTCCTACAATGAGCAGTTCTTC. Translating gives CASKDAYSYNEQFF.

This clonotype was observed a few times. The chain carries TRBV13 and TRBJ2-7; D uncertain. Germline V lookup: CDR1 PRHDT, CDR2 FYEKMQ (reference sequence). V lost 4 bases and J 5 bases, leaving 9 bases between the germline ends. The CDR3 loop spans 12 amino acids. CDR3 protein: CASSSTFDEQYF. CDR3 DNA: TGTGCCAGCAGCTCGACCTTCGACGAGCAGTACTTC.